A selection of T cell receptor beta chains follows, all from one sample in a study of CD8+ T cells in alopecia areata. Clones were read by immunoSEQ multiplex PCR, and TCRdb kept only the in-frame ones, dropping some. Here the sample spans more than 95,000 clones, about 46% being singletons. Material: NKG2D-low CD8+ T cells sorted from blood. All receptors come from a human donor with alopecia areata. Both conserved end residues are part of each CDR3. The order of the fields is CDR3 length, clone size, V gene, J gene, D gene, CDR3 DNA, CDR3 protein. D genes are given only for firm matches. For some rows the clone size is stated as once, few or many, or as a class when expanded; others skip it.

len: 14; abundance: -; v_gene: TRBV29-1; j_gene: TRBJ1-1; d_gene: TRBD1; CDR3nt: TGCAGCGTGAATCCCGGGACAGGGGCTCCCGAAGCTTTCTTT; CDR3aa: CSVNPGTGAPEAFF
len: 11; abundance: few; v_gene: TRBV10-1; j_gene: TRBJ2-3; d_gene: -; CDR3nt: TGCGCCAGCAGTGATATGGATACGCAGTATTTT; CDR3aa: CASSDMDTQYF
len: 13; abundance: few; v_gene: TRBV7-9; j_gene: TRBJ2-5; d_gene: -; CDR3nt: TGTGCCAGCAGCTACAATCCCTGGGAGACCCAGTACTTC; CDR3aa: CASSYNPWETQYF
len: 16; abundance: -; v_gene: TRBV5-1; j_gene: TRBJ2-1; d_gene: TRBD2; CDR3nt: TGCGCCAGCAGCGGTCCGGGACTAGCGGGTTACAATGAGCAGTTCTTC; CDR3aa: CASSGPGLAGYNEQFF
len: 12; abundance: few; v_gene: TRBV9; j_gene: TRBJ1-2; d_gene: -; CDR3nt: TGTGCCAGCAGCGTAGTTAGCGGGGGCTACACCTTC; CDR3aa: CASSVVSGGYTF
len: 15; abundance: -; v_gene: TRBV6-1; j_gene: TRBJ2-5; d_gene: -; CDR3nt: TGTGCCAGCAGTGAAGCGGGGGGGGCGGCAAAGACCCAGTACTTC; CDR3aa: CASSEAGGAAKTQYF
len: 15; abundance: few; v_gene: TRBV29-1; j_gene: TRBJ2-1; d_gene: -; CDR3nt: TGCAGCGTTGAAGATGTAACCAAAGACGACAATGAGCAGTTCTTC; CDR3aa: CSVEDVTKDDNEQFF
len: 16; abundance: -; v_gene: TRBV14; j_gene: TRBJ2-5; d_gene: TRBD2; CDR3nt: TGTGCCAGCAGCCAAGAAGGTCTAGCGGACCGGGAGACCCAGTACTTC; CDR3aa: CASSQEGLADRETQYF
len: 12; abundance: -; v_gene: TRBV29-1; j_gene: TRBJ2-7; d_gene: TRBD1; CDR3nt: TGCAGCGGAGGGACAGGGCAAGACGAGCAGTACTTC; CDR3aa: CSGGTGQDEQYF
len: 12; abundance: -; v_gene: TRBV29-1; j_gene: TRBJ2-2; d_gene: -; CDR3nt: TGCAGCGTTGAAGGCGTGGTCGGGGAGCTGTTTTTT; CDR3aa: CSVEGVVGELFF
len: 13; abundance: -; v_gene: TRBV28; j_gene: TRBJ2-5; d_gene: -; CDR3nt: TGTGCCAGCAGTCCCTCAGGAGAAGAGACCCAGTACTTC; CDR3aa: CASSPSGEETQYF
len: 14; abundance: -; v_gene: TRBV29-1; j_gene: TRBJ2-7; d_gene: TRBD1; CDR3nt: TGCAGCGTTGAAGGGGGACAGACTACCTACGAGCAGTACTTC; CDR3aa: CSVEGGQTTYEQYF
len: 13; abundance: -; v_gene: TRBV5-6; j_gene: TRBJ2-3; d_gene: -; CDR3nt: TGTGCCAGCAGTCCGGGGAGCACAGATACGCAGTATTTT; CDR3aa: CASSPGSTDTQYF
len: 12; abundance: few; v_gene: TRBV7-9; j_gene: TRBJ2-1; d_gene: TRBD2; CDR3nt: TGTGCCAGCCTAGCGGGGTTAAATGAGCAGTTCTTC; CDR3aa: CASLAGLNEQFF
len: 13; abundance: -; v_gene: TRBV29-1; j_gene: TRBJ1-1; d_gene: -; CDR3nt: TGCAGCGTTGCTGGGGGGATTTACACTGAAGCTTTCTTT; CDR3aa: CSVAGGIYTEAFF
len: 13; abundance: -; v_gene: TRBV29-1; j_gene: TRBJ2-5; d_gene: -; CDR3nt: TGCAGCGTTGCGGGGGACTTCCAAGAGACCCAGTACTTC; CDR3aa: CSVAGDFQETQYF
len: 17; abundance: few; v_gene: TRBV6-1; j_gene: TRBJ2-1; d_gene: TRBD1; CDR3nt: TGTGCCAGCAGTGTAACAGGGGCCCTTAGCTCCTACAATGAGCAGTTCTTC; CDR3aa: CASSVTGALSSYNEQFF